What follows is one TCR beta chain and its context. What it binds is unknown. From germline, CDR1 is SGHVS and CDR2 FNYEAQ. This CDR3 has 13 residues. Some clones are missing from TCRdb's copy, which holds only in-frame ones; the method was immunoSEQ multiplex PCR. The sample consists of roughly 60,000 clones, approximately 80% of them appearing once. This sample is drawn from a study of OX40 agonist ivuxolimab in advanced cancers. Study-level findings and limits: With doses of 0.1-3.0 mg/kg, partial responders showed among the lowest clonal expansion. Blood T cells, both CD4+ and CD8+, expanded clonally by week 6 at 0.1 to 3.0 mg/kg.

The sequenced sample was CD4+ or CD8+ T cells sorted from blood, obtained in a trial of the OX40 agonist ivuxolimab. This sequence was found in an adult with an advanced solid tumor such as melanoma, head and neck, liver or kidney cancer. The chain recombines TRBV7-6 with TRBJ2-5; D remains unclear. The J call may be mistaken, given a closer DNA end match to TRBJ2-7. CDR3 nucleotide sequence: TGTGCCAGCAGCCTAGTCCTGAGCGACGAGCAGTACTTC. Translation gives CASSLVLSDEQYF.